What follows are 32 T cell receptor beta chains derived from one specimen sequenced in a study of technical replicates of blood from several donors. The assay was immunoSEQ multiplex PCR, and TCRdb's table has in-frame clones only and misses some. Among over 75,000 clones listed, nearly 97% were seen once. Source material: T cells isolated from PBMCs. These receptor sequences come from a human donor in good health.

V usage is TRBV28 and J usage is TRBJ2-1; 7 bases are a match to TRBD2. J was trimmed by 9 bases and V by 3 bases; bases with no gene match: 11. Germline CDR1 MDHEN, CDR2 SYDVKM. The CDR3 spans 15 residues. The DNA for the CDR3 is TGTGCCAGCAGTTTCTCTACTAGCGAATTTGGTGAGCAGTTCTTC. The encoded protein is CASSFSTSEFGEQFF.

The chain uses TRBV5-1 and TRBJ2-5; TRBD2 aligns across 9 bases. The V gene end was trimmed by 6 bases and the J gene end by 6 bases; junction bases not matched to a gene: 6. Germline CDR1 reads SGHRS; CDR2 reads YFSETQ. There are 13 residues in the CDR3. The CDR3 DNA follows: TGCGCCAGCACTACAAGCGGGGGGAAGACCCAGTACTTC. As protein: CASTTSGGKTQYF.

J is TRBJ1-3 and V is TRBV13; TRBD1 is a possible D gene (5 bases). The CDR3 is 19 amino acids. Trimming cost V 5 bases and J 1 base, with 24 bases left between them. CDR1 is PRHDT, CDR2 FYEKMQ, per germline (reference sequence). CDR3 protein: CASSGAPGPSWDSGNTIYF. In DNA form, the CDR3 reads TGTGCCAGCAGCGGGGCCCCCGGGCCCTCGTGGGATTCTGGAAACACCATATATTTT.

Here the CDR3 reads CASSLTASARSSGANVLTF. The CDR3 DNA reads TGTGCCAGCAGCTTGACTGCTAGCGCCCGAAGCTCTGGGGCCAACGTCCTGACTTTC. This chain links TRBV5-6 with TRBJ2-6; D may be TRBD2 (6 bases). The CDR3 totals 19 residues. The ends were cut back, 1 base at V and 0 bases at J, with 17 bases in the middle. CDR1 is SGHDT, CDR2 YYEEEE, per germline.

This clone was picked up one time. V usage is TRBV7-6 and J usage is TRBJ2-1, with 8 bases lining up with TRBD1. The J segment lost 0 bases and the V segment lost 5 bases, leaving 9 bases of the junction unmatched. The CDR3 is made up of 17 amino acids. Germline CDR1 is SGHVS and CDR2 is FNYEAQ. CDR3 bases: TGTGCCAGCAGCCGAGACAGGGGATCTCCCTCCTACAATGAGCAGTTCTTC. This translates into CASSRDRGSPSYNEQFF.

This chain links TRBV11-2 with TRBJ2-7; 8 positions match TRBD1. CDR3 length: 16 amino acids. Germline lookup yields CDR1 SGHAT and CDR2 FQNNGV. V trimming: 5 bases; J trimming: 3 bases; junction bases outside the gene matches: 12. The CDR3 DNA is TGTGCCAGCAGCCGAAGTGGACAGGGATCGAGCTACGAGCAGTACTTC. Residues: CASSRSGQGSSYEQYF.

The chain employs TRBV7-2 and TRBJ2-5; 7 bases line up with TRBD1. The trim removed 4 bases at V and 5 bases at J, leaving 7 bases unmatched. The germline V gene encodes CDR1 SGHTA and CDR2 FQGNSA. The CDR3 covers 14 residues. The CDR3 sequence: CASSYNRGLETQYF. Here the CDR3 DNA reads TGTGCCAGCAGCTACAACAGGGGTTTGGAGACCCAGTACTTC.

The V gene is TRBV6-5, the J gene TRBJ2-3; 9 bases align to TRBD2. The trim removed 6 bases at V and 1 base at J, leaving 2 bases unmatched. Germline V gene sequence: CDR1 MNHEY, CDR2 SVGAGI. This CDR3 has 14 residues. In nucleotides, the CDR3 is TGTGCCAGCAGCAAGCGGGAGGGCACAGATACGCAGTATTTT. Amino acid sequence: CASSKREGTDTQYF.

The chain recombines TRBV5-1 with TRBJ1-3; TRBD1 aligns across 7 bases. The CDR3 consists of 16 residues. The V and J ends lost 3 bases and 0 bases, in that order; junction bases with no gene match: 6. Germline assignment: CDR1 SGHRS and CDR2 YFSETQ. Here the CDR3 DNA reads TGCGCCAGCAGCTGGGGACAGAGAAGCTCTGGAAACACCATATATTTT. Translation: CASSWGQRSSGNTIYF.

This sequence joins TRBV4-2 and TRBJ1-5; D might be TRBD1 (5 bases). The CDR3 loop spans 15 amino acids. Germline V gives CDR1 LGHNA, CDR2 YNFKEQ. Trimming removed 0 bases at V and 5 bases at J, with 11 bases between. CDR3 amino acids: CASSQDRQIHQPQHF. CDR3 bases: TGTGCCAGCAGCCAAGATCGACAGATTCATCAGCCCCAGCATTTT.

This chain connects TRBV28 to TRBJ1-2, with a possible D match to TRBD1 (5 bases). Trimming stripped 7 bases from V and 3 bases from J, with 18 bases between. The germline CDR1 and CDR2 sequences are MDHEN and SYDVKM. CDR3 length: 15 amino acids. The CDR3 spells CASTDPAGLYYGYTF. As DNA, the CDR3 is TGTGCCAGCACCGACCCAGCAGGGTTGTACTATGGCTACACCTTC.

This chain links TRBV2 with TRBJ1-2; TRBD1 aligns across 8 bases. V lost 4 bases and J lost 6; bases outside the gene matches: 1. This CDR3 spans 12 amino acids. Germline CDR1 reads SNHLY; CDR2 reads FYNNEI. DNA for the CDR3: TGTGCCAGCAGTGCGACAGGGGATGGCTACACCTTC. The encoded protein is CASSATGDGYTF. Together with reference TRBV2 and TRBJ1-2, the CDR3 gives the full variable domain: EPEVTQTPSHQVTQMGQEVILRCVPISNHLYFYWYRQILGQKVEFLVSFYNNEISEKSEIFDDQFSVERPDGSNFTLKIRSTKLEDSAMYFCASSATGDGYTFGSGTRLTVV.

The rearrangement links TRBV19 to TRBJ1-5; D ambiguous. The germline gives CDR1 LNHDA, CDR2 SQIVND (reference sequence). V shed 3 bases and J shed 2 bases, with 20 bases lying between them. The length of the CDR3 is 18 residues. The CDR3 spells CASSIVVLNGRRNQPQHF. In DNA form, the CDR3 reads TGTGCCAGTAGTATTGTTGTTCTGAACGGGAGGCGCAATCAGCCCCAGCATTTT.

The gene calls are TRBV27 and TRBJ1-5, with 7 positions matching TRBD1. J lost 0 bases, V lost 5 bases, and 10 bases had no gene match. Germline CDR1 is MNHEY and CDR2 is SMNVEV (reference sequence). The CDR3 runs 17 residues. The CDR3 coding sequence is TGTGCCAGCAGTCATAGGGGGCTTGGGAATAGCAATCAGCCCCAGCATTTT. Residues: CASSHRGLGNSNQPQHF.

The chain uses TRBV28 and TRBJ2-2, with 8 bases that match TRBD1. Looked up from germline, CDR1 is MDHEN and CDR2 is SYDVKM. The V gene end was trimmed by 3 bases and the J gene end by 3 bases; junction bases not matched to a gene: 3. The CDR3 has 15 residues. CDR3 nucleotides: TGTGCCAGCAGTTTTCCAGGGGGCTACACCGGGGAGCTGTTTTTT. The encoded protein is CASSFPGGYTGELFF.

V and J are TRBV9 and TRBJ2-1; D possibly corresponds to TRBD2 (5 bases). This CDR3 is built from 13 residues. Trimming stripped 0 bases from V and 8 bases from J, with 9 bases between. CDR1 and CDR2 (germline): SGDLS, YYNGEE. The CDR3 DNA reads TGTGCCAGCAGCGTAGAGGCGGGCGATGAGCAGTTCTTC. Amino acids: CASSVEAGDEQFF.

The chain carries TRBV11-2 and TRBJ2-5, with D uncertain. The ends were cut back, 4 bases at V and 5 bases at J, with 8 bases in the middle. This CDR3 has 12 amino acids. The germline V gene has CDR1 SGHAT and CDR2 FQNNGV. CDR3: CASSYARETQYF. CDR3 DNA: TGTGCCAGCAGCTATGCTCGGGAGACCCAGTACTTC.

This clone was seen only a few times. The chain employs TRBV5-1 and TRBJ1-2, with unresolved D. CDR1 SGHRS and CDR2 YFSETQ come from the germline V gene. V was shortened by 4 bases and J by 0 bases, with 10 bases between the two germline ends. The CDR3 contains 14 residues. CDR3 in DNA: TGCGCCAGCAGCCAAGGTCTAGCTAACTATGGCTACACCTTC. Protein product: CASSQGLANYGYTF.

The CDR3 region has the DNA TGTGCCAGCAGCTTCAGGGTACGAGAGACCCAGTACTTC. It specifies CASSFRVRETQYF. The chain combines TRBV11-3 with TRBJ2-5; weak D call: TRBD1 (5 bases). Germline V gene sequence: CDR1 SGHNT, CDR2 YENEEA. This CDR3 has 13 amino acids. Trimming took off 3 bases at V and 4 bases at J, with 9 bases between the two ends. Filled out from reference TRBV11-3 and TRBJ2-5, the complete variable domain reads EAGVVQSPRYKIIEKKQPVAFWCNPISGHNTLYWYLQNLGQGPELLIRYENEEAVDDSQLPKDRFSAERLKGVDSTLKIQPAELGDSAVYLCASSFRVRETQYFGPGTRLLVL.

The chain has TRBV6-5 and TRBJ2-5, with TRBD1 as a possible D gene (6 bases). The CDR3 length is 14 residues. The V gene lost 2 bases and the J gene lost 2 bases, with 9 bases spanning the gap. CDR1 is MNHEY, CDR2 SVGAGI, per germline. CDR3 coding DNA: TGTGCCAGCAGTTACACGAGGGGGCAAGAGACCCAGTACTTC. Its translation is CASSYTRGQETQYF.

The rearrangement uses TRBV15 and TRBJ1-6, with D perhaps TRBD1 (5 bases). The CDR3 is made up of 16 amino acids. The ends were cut back, 1 base at V and 9 bases at J, with 16 bases in the middle. CDR1 and CDR2 (germline): LNHNV, YYDKDF (reference sequence). CDR3 sequence (DNA): TGTGCCACCAGCAGAGGGGGGGTACCATTCAGTTCACCCCTCCACTTT. Amino acid sequence: CATSRGGVPFSSPLHF.

This chain joins TRBV19 and TRBJ1-2, with 7 bases fitting TRBD1. The V gene end was trimmed by 6 bases and the J gene end by 7 bases; junction bases not matched to a gene: 5. The CDR3 runs to 12 residues. Germline lookup yields CDR1 LNHDA and CDR2 SQIVND (reference sequence). The CDR3 region is CASREGAFGYTF. For the CDR3, the DNA is TGTGCCAGTAGAGAGGGGGCTTTTGGCTACACCTTC.

The chain joins TRBV19 to TRBJ2-1; maybe TRBD1 (6 bases). Deletions cut 4 bases from V and 9 bases from J, with 22 bases between. This CDR3 comprises 16 residues. Germline CDR1 is LNHDA and CDR2 is SQIVND (reference sequence). CDR3 bases: TGTGCCAGTAGTACAAACCGGGTCCCGAGAGGGGGTGAGCAGTTCTTC. It encodes CASSTNRVPRGGEQFF.

The V call is TRBV19, the J call TRBJ2-3; 7 bases are a match to TRBD1. CDR1 and CDR2 from the germline V gene are LNHDA and SQIVND (reference sequence). The CDR3 runs 19 residues. V gave up 5 bases and J gave up 2 bases; unmatched junction bases: 19. DNA of the CDR3: TGTGCCAGTAGTTCGACAGGGTTCGGGTGGGGACCAGACACAGATACGCAGTATTTT. Translated, it gives CASSSTGFGWGPDTDTQYF.

This sequence joins TRBV19 and TRBJ2-2; no definite D call. The CDR3 runs to 15 residues. CDR1 and CDR2 (germline): LNHDA, SQIVND (reference sequence). Trimming removed 2 bases at V and 6 bases at J, with 13 bases between. The CDR3 DNA sequence: TGTGCCAGTAGTATAAGACACGCCTTCTCCGGGGAGCTGTTTTTT. As protein: CASSIRHAFSGELFF. Together with reference TRBV19 and TRBJ2-2, the CDR3 gives the full variable domain: DGGITQSPKYLFRKEGQNVTLSCEQNLNHDAMYWYRQDPGQGLRLIYYSQIVNDFQKGDIAEGYSVSREKKESFPLTVTSAQKNPTAFYLCASSIRHAFSGELFFGEGSRLTVL.

This clone was recorded once. The CDR3 sequence is CASSHERGLMTEAFF. The CDR3 bases are TGCGCCAGCAGCCACGAGCGGGGTCTCATGACTGAAGCTTTCTTT. The chain carries TRBV5-1 and TRBJ1-1; D unclear. V gave up 4 bases and J gave up 5 bases, with 18 bases separating them. The CDR3 is 15 amino acids. Germline V gives CDR1 SGHRS, CDR2 YFSETQ.

This chain connects TRBV5-1 to TRBJ1-1; 8 positions match TRBD1. J lost 4 bases, V lost 5 bases, and 19 bases had no gene match. The CDR3 consists of 18 residues. CDR1 and CDR2 (germline): SGHRS, YFSETQ. The CDR3 nucleotides are TGCGCCAGCAGTTTACGACAGGGGCCACAGGTTTTGGGCACTGAAGCTTTCTTT. Translating gives CASSLRQGPQVLGTEAFF.

This chain uses TRBV11-2 with TRBJ2-3; 12 bases align to TRBD2. Trimming at V came to 6 bases and at J to 3 bases, leaving 4 bases not matched to a gene. Per the germline V gene, CDR1 is SGHAT and CDR2 is FQNNGV. There are 15 residues in the CDR3. CDR3: CASSPGTSGTDTQYF. The CDR3 DNA is TGTGCCAGCAGTCCCGGGACTAGCGGGACAGATACGCAGTATTTT.

The chain combines TRBV15 with TRBJ2-2; no reliable D call. Germline CDR1 and CDR2: LNHNV and YYDKDF (reference sequence). The CDR3 extends over 16 amino acids. The V and J ends lost 1 base and 4 bases respectively, with 13 bases between them. In DNA, the CDR3 is TGTGCCACCAGCAGAGTTCTAGGCACCCGCACCGGGGAGCTGTTTTTT. Residues: CATSRVLGTRTGELFF.

This chain joins TRBV19 and TRBJ2-2; no clear D gene. The germline V gene has CDR1 LNHDA and CDR2 SQIVND (reference sequence). With 9 bases removed from V and 7 bases from J, the gap between germline ends came to 9 bases. This CDR3 has 11 amino acids. In DNA, the CDR3 is TGTGCCAGCCCTCGCAGCGGGGAGCTGTTTTTT. This gives the protein CASPRSGELFF. The whole variable domain, filled in from reference TRBV19 and TRBJ2-2, reads DGGITQSPKYLFRKEGQNVTLSCEQNLNHDAMYWYRQDPGQGLRLIYYSQIVNDFQKGDIAEGYSVSREKKESFPLTVTSAQKNPTAFYLCASPRSGELFFGEGSRLTVL.

The gene calls are TRBV29-1 and TRBJ1-5; D is possibly TRBD1 (6 bases). The V gene lost 5 bases and the J gene lost 4 bases, with 33 bases spanning the gap. CDR3 size: 20 residues. The germline CDR1 and CDR2 sequences are SQVTM and ANQGSEA. For the CDR3, the DNA is TGCAGCGTTCCTGAAACTATAACAGGGAGTCCCAAAAAAAGGAATCAGCCCCAGCATTTT. Protein: CSVPETITGSPKKRNQPQHF.

The chain joins TRBV28 to TRBJ1-2, with 8 bases fitting TRBD1. Germline CDR1 MDHEN, CDR2 SYDVKM. The junction had 9 bases not matched to a gene; V was cut back by 8 bases and J by 4 bases. The CDR3 runs to 14 residues. The CDR3 DNA sequence: TGTGCCAGCTCCCTAGCCCAGGGGGCCTATGGCTACACCTTC. It specifies CASSLAQGAYGYTF.